Reported below is one T cell receptor (beta chain). This CDR3 region has 13 residues. Germline V lookup: CDR1 MNHNS, CDR2 SASEGT. V lost 1 base and J lost 2, with 5 bases in between. The data derive from a study of control samples from healthy donors and cancer patients. Only in-frame clones appear in the TCRdb table, and some are missing; sequencing was by immunoSEQ multiplex PCR. In the table there are about 84,000 clones, 91% of which are singletons. Material: blood. The V gene is TRBV6-1, the J gene TRBJ2-5; the D is unclear. The clonotype originates from a man aged 25 to 45 in good health. CDR3 coding DNA: TGTGCCAGCAGTGAAGTCAGTCAAGAGACCCAGTACTTC. Translation: CASSEVSQETQYF.